A selection of T cell receptor beta chains follows, all from one sample in a study of cytomegalovirus exposure and HLA in healthy donors. Clones were read by immunoSEQ multiplex PCR, and TCRdb kept only the in-frame ones, dropping some. This table holds fewer than 200,000 clones. Sequencing input: PBMCs. These TCRs come from a man in his thirties or forties in good health and CMV-seronegative. Each CDR3 is given with its conserved first and last residue. A D gene is named only where the DNA matches it firmly.

D gene: TRBD2; J gene: TRBJ2-3; V gene: TRBV5-1; CDR3 protein: CASSLVLAGVTDTQYF; CDR3 DNA: TGCGCCAGCAGCTTGGTACTAGCGGGAGTAACAGATACGCAGTATTTT
D gene: TRBD1; J gene: TRBJ2-1; V gene: TRBV5-1; CDR3 protein: CASSSGTGGVNEQFF; CDR3 DNA: TGCGCCAGCAGCTCCGGGACAGGGGGAGTCAATGAGCAGTTCTTC
D gene: -; J gene: TRBJ1-3; V gene: TRBV30; CDR3 protein: CAWSVQGTAGNTIYF; CDR3 DNA: TGTGCCTGGAGTGTACAGGGTACGGCTGGAAACACCATATATTTT
D gene: -; J gene: TRBJ2-7; V gene: TRBV30; CDR3 protein: CAWSVGGPVHEQYF; CDR3 DNA: TGTGCCTGGAGTGTGGGTGGGCCCGTCCACGAGCAGTACTTC
D gene: -; J gene: TRBJ2-7; V gene: TRBV13; CDR3 protein: CASSEAQGDPYEQYF; CDR3 DNA: TGTGCCAGCAGCGAAGCACAGGGCGATCCCTACGAGCAGTACTTC
D gene: TRBD1; J gene: TRBJ1-1; V gene: TRBV19; CDR3 protein: CASTDRGGTEAFF; CDR3 DNA: TGTGCCAGTACCGACAGGGGGGGTACTGAAGCTTTCTTT
D gene: TRBD2; J gene: TRBJ2-3; V gene: TRBV19; CDR3 protein: CASSMGGDPDTQYF; CDR3 DNA: TGTGCCAGTAGTATGGGGGGGGACCCAGATACGCAGTATTTT
D gene: TRBD1; J gene: TRBJ1-2; V gene: TRBV6-4; CDR3 protein: CASSDSTGEFYGYTF; CDR3 DNA: TGTGCCAGCAGTGACTCGACAGGGGAATTCTATGGCTACACCTTC
D gene: -; J gene: TRBJ2-3; V gene: TRBV28; CDR3 protein: CASSPGGTTDTQYF; CDR3 DNA: TGTGCCAGCAGTCCCGGGGGTACCACAGATACGCAGTATTTT
D gene: TRBD2; J gene: TRBJ2-5; V gene: TRBV19; CDR3 protein: CASSIASGRVETQYF; CDR3 DNA: TGTGCCAGTAGTATCGCTAGCGGGAGAGTGGAGACCCAGTACTTC
D gene: TRBD2; J gene: TRBJ2-5; V gene: TRBV30; CDR3 protein: CAWSRLAGKETQYF; CDR3 DNA: TGTGCCTGGAGCCGACTAGCGGGTAAAGAGACCCAGTACTTC
D gene: TRBD1; J gene: TRBJ2-7; V gene: TRBV29-1; CDR3 protein: CSVAGQGTFISYEQYF; CDR3 DNA: TGCAGCGTTGCAGGACAGGGGACGTTCATCTCCTACGAGCAGTACTTC
D gene: -; J gene: TRBJ1-3; V gene: TRBV5-1; CDR3 protein: CASSWEGNTIYF; CDR3 DNA: TGCGCCAGCAGCTGGGAGGGAAACACCATATATTTT
D gene: TRBD2; J gene: TRBJ2-3; V gene: TRBV4-2; CDR3 protein: CASSQETGAGALTDTQYF; CDR3 DNA: TGTGCCAGCAGCCAAGAAACCGGAGCGGGGGCACTCACAGATACGCAGTATTTT
D gene: -; J gene: TRBJ2-3; V gene: TRBV9; CDR3 protein: CASSPLVSTDTQYF; CDR3 DNA: TGTGCCAGCAGCCCCCTAGTGAGCACAGATACGCAGTATTTT
D gene: -; J gene: TRBJ2-7; V gene: TRBV6-1; CDR3 protein: CASSARTDSYEQYF; CDR3 DNA: TGTGCCAGCAGTGCCCGGACAGACTCCTACGAGCAGTACTTC
D gene: -; J gene: TRBJ2-1; V gene: TRBV6-6; CDR3 protein: CASTRSTAYNEQFF; CDR3 DNA: TGTGCCAGCACACGAAGCACAGCCTACAATGAGCAGTTCTTC
D gene: -; J gene: TRBJ1-5; V gene: TRBV29-1; CDR3 protein: CSVGETDNQPQHF; CDR3 DNA: TGCAGCGTTGGTGAAACAGACAATCAGCCCCAGCATTTT
D gene: TRBD2; J gene: TRBJ2-1; V gene: TRBV7-6; CDR3 protein: CASSLPLGLAGGHEQFF; CDR3 DNA: TGTGCCAGCAGCTTACCACTAGGACTAGCGGGAGGGCATGAGCAGTTCTTC
D gene: -; J gene: TRBJ2-2; V gene: TRBV5-5; CDR3 protein: CASSRSGDTGELFF; CDR3 DNA: TGTGCCAGCAGCCGATCCGGGGACACCGGGGAGCTGTTTTTT
D gene: -; J gene: TRBJ1-1; V gene: TRBV7-9; CDR3 protein: CASSLAGTPNTEAFF; CDR3 DNA: TGTGCCAGCAGCTTAGCCGGGACACCGAACACTGAAGCTTTCTTT
D gene: -; J gene: TRBJ1-5; V gene: TRBV19; CDR3 protein: CASSRVDNQPQHF; CDR3 DNA: TGTGCCAGTAGTCGGGTAGACAATCAGCCCCAGCATTTT
D gene: TRBD2; J gene: TRBJ2-1; V gene: TRBV9; CDR3 protein: CASSVEATREGRNEQFF; CDR3 DNA: TGTGCCAGCAGCGTAGAGGCAACCCGGGAGGGTCGGAATGAGCAGTTCTTC
D gene: TRBD2; J gene: TRBJ2-3; V gene: TRBV9; CDR3 protein: CASSVVAGGKTDTQYF; CDR3 DNA: TGTGCCAGCAGCGTAGTTGCGGGAGGGAAGACAGATACGCAGTATTTT
D gene: -; J gene: TRBJ1-1; V gene: TRBV29-1; CDR3 protein: CSVDLGSAITEAFF; CDR3 DNA: TGCAGCGTCGACCTCGGGAGTGCTATCACTGAAGCTTTCTTT
D gene: -; J gene: TRBJ1-6; V gene: TRBV4-3; CDR3 protein: CASSQAMWRAQSDQAYGSPLHF; CDR3 DNA: TGCGCCAGCAGCCAAGCAATGTGGCGGGCCCAATCGGACCAAGCATATGGTTCACCCCTCCACTTT
D gene: -; J gene: TRBJ1-2; V gene: TRBV2; CDR3 protein: CASSPTDGYTF; CDR3 DNA: TGTGCCAGCAGTCCCACAGATGGCTACACCTTC
D gene: TRBD1; J gene: TRBJ1-5; V gene: TRBV5-6; CDR3 protein: CASSRFNRDRGNQPQHF; CDR3 DNA: TGTGCCAGCAGCCGATTCAACCGGGACAGGGGAAATCAGCCCCAGCATTTT
D gene: TRBD1; J gene: TRBJ1-5; V gene: TRBV5-1; CDR3 protein: CASSPTGEGSSNQPQHF; CDR3 DNA: TGCGCCAGCAGCCCGACAGGGGAGGGGAGTAGCAATCAGCCCCAGCATTTT
D gene: TRBD1; J gene: TRBJ1-1; V gene: TRBV11-2; CDR3 protein: CASSIGGRTEAFF; CDR3 DNA: TGTGCCAGCAGCATAGGGGGCCGAACTGAAGCTTTCTTT
D gene: -; J gene: TRBJ1-3; V gene: TRBV27; CDR3 protein: CASSSRGGSGNTIYF; CDR3 DNA: TGTGCCAGCAGTTCCCGCGGAGGCTCTGGAAACACCATATATTTT
D gene: -; J gene: TRBJ2-5; V gene: TRBV15; CDR3 protein: CATSRTGQETQYF; CDR3 DNA: TGTGCCACCAGCAGGACAGGACAAGAGACCCAGTACTTC
D gene: -; J gene: TRBJ1-5; V gene: TRBV18; CDR3 protein: CASSPLSNSNQPQHF; CDR3 DNA: TGTGCCAGCTCACCATTGAGTAATAGCAATCAGCCCCAGCATTTT
D gene: TRBD1; J gene: TRBJ2-5; V gene: TRBV18; CDR3 protein: CASSSNPGTGIGETQYF; CDR3 DNA: TGTGCCAGCTCATCAAACCCTGGGACAGGGATTGGGGAGACCCAGTACTTC
D gene: -; J gene: TRBJ2-7; V gene: TRBV11-3; CDR3 protein: CASSPRQDSYEQYF; CDR3 DNA: TGTGCCAGCAGCCCTCGACAGGACTCCTACGAGCAGTACTTC
D gene: -; J gene: TRBJ2-5; V gene: TRBV19; CDR3 protein: CASSIQGGPETQYF; CDR3 DNA: TGTGCCAGTAGTATACAGGGTGGACCAGAGACCCAGTACTTC
D gene: TRBD2; J gene: TRBJ2-7; V gene: TRBV6-5; CDR3 protein: CASSYGSGGPYEQYF; CDR3 DNA: TGTGCCAGCAGTTACGGGTCGGGGGGGCCCTACGAGCAGTACTTC
D gene: TRBD1; J gene: TRBJ2-7; V gene: TRBV7-2; CDR3 protein: CASSLNRQGEQYF; CDR3 DNA: TGTGCCAGCAGCCTGAATCGACAGGGTGAGCAGTACTTC
D gene: -; J gene: TRBJ2-1; V gene: TRBV4-1; CDR3 protein: CASSQAPTGNHEQFF; CDR3 DNA: TGCGCCAGCAGCCAAGCCCCTACAGGGAACCATGAGCAGTTCTTC
D gene: TRBD1; J gene: TRBJ2-3; V gene: TRBV5-1; CDR3 protein: CASSLEGAFTDTQYF; CDR3 DNA: TGCGCCAGCAGCTTGGAGGGGGCCTTCACAGATACGCAGTATTTT
D gene: TRBD1; J gene: TRBJ1-5; V gene: TRBV6-5; CDR3 protein: CASSFDRDPYQPQHF; CDR3 DNA: TGTGCCAGCAGTTTCGACAGGGACCCATATCAGCCCCAGCATTTT
D gene: -; J gene: TRBJ2-7; V gene: TRBV10-3; CDR3 protein: CAIGGDLGDYEQYF; CDR3 DNA: TGTGCCATCGGCGGGGACTTGGGGGATTACGAGCAGTACTTC
D gene: -; J gene: TRBJ1-4; V gene: TRBV9; CDR3 protein: CASSASGINEKLFF; CDR3 DNA: TGTGCCAGCAGCGCCTCAGGCATAAATGAAAAACTGTTTTTT
D gene: -; J gene: TRBJ2-5; V gene: TRBV6-5; CDR3 protein: CASSYVRGRETQYF; CDR3 DNA: TGTGCCAGCAGTTACGTTCGGGGTAGGGAGACCCAGTACTTC
D gene: TRBD1; J gene: TRBJ2-7; V gene: TRBV9; CDR3 protein: CASSPRDRAYEQYF; CDR3 DNA: TGTGCCAGCAGCCCCCGGGACAGGGCCTACGAGCAGTACTTC
D gene: TRBD1; J gene: TRBJ2-7; V gene: TRBV5-1; CDR3 protein: CASSWGQGALEQYF; CDR3 DNA: TGCGCCAGCAGCTGGGGACAGGGGGCTTTGGAGCAGTACTTC
D gene: -; J gene: TRBJ2-7; V gene: TRBV28; CDR3 protein: CASSWDFRGTSEQYF; CDR3 DNA: TGTGCCAGCAGTTGGGATTTCAGGGGGACTTCCGAGCAGTACTTC
D gene: -; J gene: TRBJ2-7; V gene: TRBV28; CDR3 protein: CASSLAGGAGGYEQYF; CDR3 DNA: TGTGCCAGCAGTTTAGCGGGGGGTGCAGGGGGCTACGAGCAGTACTTC
D gene: -; J gene: TRBJ1-4; V gene: TRBV5-1; CDR3 protein: CASSEGPSSNEKLFF; CDR3 DNA: TGCGCCAGCTCGGAGGGACCGTCGTCTAATGAAAAACTGTTTTTT
D gene: TRBD1; J gene: TRBJ2-6; V gene: TRBV28; CDR3 protein: CASSRGQTSGANVLTF; CDR3 DNA: TGTGCCAGCAGCAGGGGACAGACCTCTGGGGCCAACGTCCTGACTTTC
D gene: -; J gene: TRBJ2-5; V gene: TRBV13; CDR3 protein: CASSLWAQETQYF; CDR3 DNA: TGTGCCAGCAGCTTATGGGCACAAGAGACCCAGTACTTC
D gene: TRBD1; J gene: TRBJ2-5; V gene: TRBV7-8; CDR3 protein: CASSTGEQETQYF; CDR3 DNA: TGTGCCAGCAGCACAGGGGAGCAAGAGACCCAGTACTTC
D gene: TRBD2; J gene: TRBJ2-3; V gene: TRBV10-3; CDR3 protein: CAISDSLSRQQGLAGRTDTQYF; CDR3 DNA: TGTGCCATCAGTGATTCATTATCGAGACAGCAGGGACTAGCGGGCCGCACAGATACGCAGTATTTT
D gene: TRBD1; J gene: TRBJ2-7; V gene: TRBV19; CDR3 protein: CASSIVGTGAEQYF; CDR3 DNA: TGTGCCAGTAGTATAGTTGGGACAGGGGCTGAGCAGTACTTC
D gene: TRBD1; J gene: TRBJ1-3; V gene: TRBV9; CDR3 protein: CASGIPGKGAGGNTIYF; CDR3 DNA: TGTGCCAGCGGTATCCCCGGGAAGGGGGCCGGTGGAAACACCATATATTTT
D gene: TRBD1; J gene: TRBJ1-1; V gene: TRBV19; CDR3 protein: CASSIRQGGTEAFF; CDR3 DNA: TGTGCCAGTAGTATCCGACAGGGGGGCACTGAAGCTTTCTTT
D gene: -; J gene: TRBJ1-1; V gene: TRBV28; CDR3 protein: CASSSLGGMNTEAFF; CDR3 DNA: TGTGCCAGCAGTTCCCTGGGAGGGATGAACACTGAAGCTTTCTTT
D gene: TRBD1; J gene: TRBJ2-7; V gene: TRBV13; CDR3 protein: CASSPTGGVYEQYF; CDR3 DNA: TGTGCCAGCAGCCCCACAGGGGGTGTCTACGAGCAGTACTTC
D gene: TRBD1; J gene: TRBJ1-2; V gene: TRBV28; CDR3 protein: CASSLTGPRGDGYTF; CDR3 DNA: TGTGCCAGCAGCCTGACAGGGCCGAGGGGGGACGGCTACACCTTC
D gene: TRBD1; J gene: TRBJ2-5; V gene: TRBV14; CDR3 protein: CASSAQGWTQYF; CDR3 DNA: TGTGCCAGCAGTGCACAGGGGTGGACCCAGTACTTC